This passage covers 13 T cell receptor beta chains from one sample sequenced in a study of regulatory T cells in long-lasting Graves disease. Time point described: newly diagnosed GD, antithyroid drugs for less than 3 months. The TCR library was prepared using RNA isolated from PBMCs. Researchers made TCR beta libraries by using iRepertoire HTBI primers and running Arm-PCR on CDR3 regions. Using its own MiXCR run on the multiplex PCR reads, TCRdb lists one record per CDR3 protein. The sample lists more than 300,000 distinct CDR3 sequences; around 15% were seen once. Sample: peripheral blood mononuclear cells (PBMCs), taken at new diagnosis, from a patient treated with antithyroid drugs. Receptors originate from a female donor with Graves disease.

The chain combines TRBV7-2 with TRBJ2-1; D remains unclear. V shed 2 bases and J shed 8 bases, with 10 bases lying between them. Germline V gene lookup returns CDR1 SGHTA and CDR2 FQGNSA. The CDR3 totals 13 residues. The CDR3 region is CASSLSLWDEQFF. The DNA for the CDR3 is TGTGCCAGCAGCTTATCCCTCTGGGATGAGCAGTTCTTC.

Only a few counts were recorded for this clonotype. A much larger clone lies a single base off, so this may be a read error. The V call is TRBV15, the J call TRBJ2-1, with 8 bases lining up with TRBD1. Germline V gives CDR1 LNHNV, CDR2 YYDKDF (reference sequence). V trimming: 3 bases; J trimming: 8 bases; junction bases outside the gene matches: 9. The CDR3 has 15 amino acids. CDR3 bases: TGTGCCACCAGCAGCCAGGGGGCAAAATACGATGAGCAGTTCTTC. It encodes CATSSQGAKYDEQFF.

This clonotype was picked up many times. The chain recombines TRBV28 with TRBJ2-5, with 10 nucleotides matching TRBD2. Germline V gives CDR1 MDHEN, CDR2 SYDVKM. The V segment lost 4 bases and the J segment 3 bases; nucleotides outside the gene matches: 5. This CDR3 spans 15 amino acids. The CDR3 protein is CASSSSGSGKETQYF. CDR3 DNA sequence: TGTGCCAGCAGTTCTAGCGGGAGCGGTAAAGAGACCCAGTACTTC.

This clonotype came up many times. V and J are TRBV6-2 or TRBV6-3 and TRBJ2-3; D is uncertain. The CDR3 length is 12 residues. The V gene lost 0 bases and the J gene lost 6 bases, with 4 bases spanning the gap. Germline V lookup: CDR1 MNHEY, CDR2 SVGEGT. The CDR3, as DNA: TGTGCCAGCAGTTACTCGGTCGATACGCAGTATTTT. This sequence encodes CASSYSVDTQYF.

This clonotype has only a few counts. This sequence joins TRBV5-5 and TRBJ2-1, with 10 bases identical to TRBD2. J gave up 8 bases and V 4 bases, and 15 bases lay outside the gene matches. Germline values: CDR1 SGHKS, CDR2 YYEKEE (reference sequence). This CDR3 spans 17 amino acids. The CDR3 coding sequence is TGTGCCAGCAGCACCCTGAAGATAGCGGGAGGATCCGATGAGCAGTTCTTC. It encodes CASSTLKIAGGSDEQFF.

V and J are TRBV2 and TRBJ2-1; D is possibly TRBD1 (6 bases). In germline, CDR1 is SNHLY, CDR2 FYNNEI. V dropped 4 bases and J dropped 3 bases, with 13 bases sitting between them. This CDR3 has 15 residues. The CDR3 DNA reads TGTGCCAGCAGTGCACAGGGTATGGGCTACAATGAGCAGTTCTTC. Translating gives CASSAQGMGYNEQFF.

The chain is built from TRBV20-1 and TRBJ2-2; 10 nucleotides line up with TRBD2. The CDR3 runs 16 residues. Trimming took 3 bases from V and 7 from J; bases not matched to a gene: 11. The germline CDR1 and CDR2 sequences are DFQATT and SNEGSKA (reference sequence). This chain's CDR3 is CSASPGLAGEYGELFF. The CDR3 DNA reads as TGCAGTGCTAGCCCTGGGCTAGCGGGAGAGTACGGGGAGCTGTTTTTT.

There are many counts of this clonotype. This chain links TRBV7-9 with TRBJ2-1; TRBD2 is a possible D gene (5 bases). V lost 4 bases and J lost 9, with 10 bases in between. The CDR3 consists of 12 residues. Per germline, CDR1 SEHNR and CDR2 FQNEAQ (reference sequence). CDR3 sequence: CASSSTISEQFF. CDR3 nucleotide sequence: TGTGCCAGCAGCTCGACTATAAGTGAGCAGTTCTTC.

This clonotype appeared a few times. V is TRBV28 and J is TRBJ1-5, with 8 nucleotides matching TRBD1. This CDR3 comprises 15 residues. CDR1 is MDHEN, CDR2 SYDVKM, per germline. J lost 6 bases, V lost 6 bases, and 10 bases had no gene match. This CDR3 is CASSHDRGGCQPQHF. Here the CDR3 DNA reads TGTGCCAGCAGCCATGACAGGGGTGGTTGTCAGCCCCAGCATTTT. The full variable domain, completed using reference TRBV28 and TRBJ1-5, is DVKVTQSSRYLVKRTGEKVFLECVQDMDHENMFWYRQDPGLGLRLIYFSYDVKMKEKGDIPEGYSVSREKKERFSLILESASTNQTSMYLCASSHDRGGCQPQHFGDGTRLSIL.

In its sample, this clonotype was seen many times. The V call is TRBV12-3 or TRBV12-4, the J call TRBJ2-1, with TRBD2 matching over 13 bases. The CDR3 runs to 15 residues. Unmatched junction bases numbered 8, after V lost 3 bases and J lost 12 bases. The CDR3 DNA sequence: TGTGCCAGCAGTTTTTCACTAGCGGGAGGGCGGGGGCAGTTCTTC. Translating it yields CASSFSLAGGRGQFF.

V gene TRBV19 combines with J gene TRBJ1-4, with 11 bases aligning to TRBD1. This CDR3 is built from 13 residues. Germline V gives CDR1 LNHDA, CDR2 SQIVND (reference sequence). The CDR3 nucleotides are TGTGCGTCTCGGACAGGGGGCTTTGAAAAACTGTTTTTT. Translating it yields CASRTGGFEKLFF.

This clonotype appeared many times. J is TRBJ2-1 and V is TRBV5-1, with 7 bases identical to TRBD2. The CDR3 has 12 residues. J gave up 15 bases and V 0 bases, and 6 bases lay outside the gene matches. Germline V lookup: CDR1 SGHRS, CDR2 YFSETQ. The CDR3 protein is CASSLVGRDWFF. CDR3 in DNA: TGCGCCAGCAGCTTGGTGGGGAGGGACTGGTTCTTC.

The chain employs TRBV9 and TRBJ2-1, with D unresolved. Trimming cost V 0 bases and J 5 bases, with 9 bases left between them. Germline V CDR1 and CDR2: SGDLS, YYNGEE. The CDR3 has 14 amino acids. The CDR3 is CASSVASRNNEQFF. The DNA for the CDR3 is TGTGCCAGCAGCGTAGCATCCCGGAACAATGAGCAGTTCTTC.